One sample yielded the 8 T cell receptor beta chains listed below, sequenced in a study of shared clonotypes between healthy human individuals. Assay used: immunoSEQ multiplex PCR; TCRdb lists only in-frame clones, some missing. The sample yields some 2,500,000 clones, less than 95% seen once. Sequenced: naive CD4+ T cells from PBMCs. Subset reported: CD45RA+ positively selected. Receptors were obtained from a man aged 18-30 years in good health. Some clones in this sample may be carry-over from other donors' samples.

V and J are TRBV5-1 and TRBJ2-5, with 15 bases aligning to TRBD2. CDR3 length: 17 residues. Germline loops: CDR1 SGHRS, CDR2 YFSETQ. The ends lost 4 bases at V and 2 bases at J; junction bases unmatched: 6. The CDR3 is CASSTGTSGRSQETQYF. As DNA, the CDR3 is TGCGCCAGCAGCACCGGGACTAGCGGGAGGTCTCAAGAGACCCAGTACTTC. The variable domain in full, completed from reference TRBV5-1 and TRBJ2-5, reads KAGVTQTPRYLIKTRGQQVTLSCSPISGHRSVSWYQQTPGQGLQFLFEYFSETQRNKGNFPGRFSGRQFSNSRSEMNVSTLELGDSALYLCASSTGTSGRSQETQYFGPGTRLLVL.

The chain carries TRBV9 and TRBJ1-5; D not certain. Germline V CDR1 and CDR2: SGDLS, YYNGEE. The CDR3 contains 19 residues. The V end was cut by 4 bases, the J end by 1 base, with 24 bases between. The CDR3 loop reads CASSSSEGSYGGSNQPQHF. The DNA for the CDR3 is TGTGCCAGCAGCTCTTCGGAGGGAAGCTACGGCGGGAGCAATCAGCCCCAGCATTTT.

The CDR3 sequence is CASSLATSLIEKLFF. The CDR3 nucleotides read TGTGCCAGCAGCTTAGCGACCTCTTTGATTGAAAAACTGTTTTTT. The chain is built from TRBV7-9 and TRBJ1-4; unclear D gene. This CDR3 region has 15 residues. Germline lookup yields CDR1 SEHNR and CDR2 FQNEAQ (reference sequence). Trimming took 0 bases from V and 7 from J, leaving 12 bases between them. Filled out from reference TRBV7-9 and TRBJ1-4, the complete variable domain reads DTGVSQNPRHKITKRGQNVTFRCDPISEHNRLYWYRQTLGQGPEFLTYFQNEAQLEKSRLLSDRFSAERPKGSFSTLEIQRTEQGDSAMYLCASSLATSLIEKLFFGSGTQLSVL.

About this clone itself: The sample carries other DNA sequences with the same CDR3. As DNA, the CDR3 is TGTGCCAGCAGCTTAGGGCACATGGGGAATCAGCCCCAGCATTTT. It specifies CASSLGHMGNQPQHF. The chain combines TRBV7-8 with TRBJ1-5; D unclear. The CDR3 is 15 amino acids. From germline, CDR1 is SGHVS and CDR2 FQNEAQ. The V gene lost 1 base and the J gene lost 4 bases, with 11 bases spanning the gap. Drawing the rest from reference TRBV7-8 and TRBJ1-5, the complete variable domain is GAGVSQSPRYKVAKRGQDVALRCDPISGHVSLFWYQQALGQGPEFLTYFQNEAQLDKSGLPSDRFFAERPEGSVSTLKIQRTQQEDSAVYLCASSLGHMGNQPQHFGDGTRLSIL.

Turning to this clone: The same CDR3 also results from other DNA sequences found in this sample. The chain combines TRBV28 with TRBJ1-1; D possibly corresponds to TRBD1 (6 bases). This CDR3 spans 14 amino acids. The V gene lost 4 bases and the J gene lost 0 bases, with 9 bases spanning the gap. Germline V gene lookup returns CDR1 MDHEN and CDR2 SYDVKM. For the CDR3, the DNA is TGTGCCAGCAGTTCCGGACAGCTGAACACTGAAGCTTTCTTT. Translated, it gives CASSSGQLNTEAFF.

This chain joins TRBV10-3 and TRBJ2-5, with a weak D call TRBD2 (5 bases). This CDR3 region has 15 residues. Germline lookup yields CDR1 ENHRY and CDR2 SYGVKD. V gave up 0 bases and J gave up 2 bases, with 10 bases separating them. CDR3 residues: CAISESGETQETQYF. CDR3 nucleotide sequence: TGTGCCATCAGTGAGTCGGGAGAGACTCAAGAGACCCAGTACTTC.

This chain links TRBV5-1 with TRBJ1-2, with 7 nucleotides matching TRBD1. Trimming removed 3 bases from V and 2 bases from J; junction bases left unmatched: 4. The CDR3 length is 14 residues. The germline V gene encodes CDR1 SGHRS and CDR2 YFSETQ. CDR3 nucleotides: TGCGCCAGCAGCTCGGACAGGTGGAACTATGGCTACACCTTC. Translation gives CASSSDRWNYGYTF.

Only a few counts were recorded for this clone. Other DNA sequences in this sample translate to the same CDR3. The chain is built from TRBV28 and TRBJ1-2; D possibly corresponds to TRBD1 (5 bases). The CDR3 length is 13 residues. With 2 bases removed from V and 1 base from J, the gap between germline ends came to 5 bases. The V gene's germline CDR1 is MDHEN and CDR2 SYDVKM. In DNA form, the CDR3 reads TGTGCCAGCAGTTTAAGGGGTAACTATGGCTACACCTTC. Amino acids: CASSLRGNYGYTF.